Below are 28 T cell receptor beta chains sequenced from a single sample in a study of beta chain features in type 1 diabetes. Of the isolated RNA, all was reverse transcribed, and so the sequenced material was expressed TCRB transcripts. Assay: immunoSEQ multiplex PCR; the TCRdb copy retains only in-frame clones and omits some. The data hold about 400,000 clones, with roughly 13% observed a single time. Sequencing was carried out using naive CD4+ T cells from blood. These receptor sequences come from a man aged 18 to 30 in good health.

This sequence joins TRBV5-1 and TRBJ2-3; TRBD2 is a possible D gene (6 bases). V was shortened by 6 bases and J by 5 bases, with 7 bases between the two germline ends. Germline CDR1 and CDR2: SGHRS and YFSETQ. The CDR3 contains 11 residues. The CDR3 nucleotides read TGCGCCAGCACCGGGAGAGATACGCAGTATTTT. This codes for CASTGRDTQYF.

CDR3 protein: CASSPQGANYGYTF. DNA of the CDR3: TGTGCCAGCAGCCCACAGGGTGCTAACTATGGCTACACCTTC. J is TRBJ1-2 and V is TRBV7-9; possibly TRBD1 for D (6 bases). Looked up from germline, CDR1 is SEHNR and CDR2 is FQNEAQ (reference sequence). The length of the CDR3 is 14 residues. V was pared by 5 bases and J by 0 bases, with 10 bases between.

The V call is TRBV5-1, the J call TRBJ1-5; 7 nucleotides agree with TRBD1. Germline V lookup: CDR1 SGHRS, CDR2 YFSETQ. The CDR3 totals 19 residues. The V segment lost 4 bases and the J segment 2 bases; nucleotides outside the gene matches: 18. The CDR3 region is CASSAPTMTGMTRNQPQHF. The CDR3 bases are TGCGCCAGCAGCGCCCCCACGATGACAGGGATGACTCGCAATCAGCCCCAGCATTTT.

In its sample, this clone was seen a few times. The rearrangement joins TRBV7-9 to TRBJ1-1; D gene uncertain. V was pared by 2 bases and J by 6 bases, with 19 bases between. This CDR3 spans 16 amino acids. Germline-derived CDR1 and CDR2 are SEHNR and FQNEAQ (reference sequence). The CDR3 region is CASSLRGPSAGAEAFF. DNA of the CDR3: TGTGCCAGCAGCTTACGGGGTCCTTCGGCAGGCGCTGAAGCTTTCTTT.

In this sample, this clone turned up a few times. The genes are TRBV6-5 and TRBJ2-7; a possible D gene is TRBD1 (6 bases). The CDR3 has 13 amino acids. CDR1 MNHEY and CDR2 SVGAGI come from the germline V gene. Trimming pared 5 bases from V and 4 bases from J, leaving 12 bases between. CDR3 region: CASSRQAPYEQYF. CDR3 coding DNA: TGTGCCAGCAGTAGACAGGCACCGTACGAGCAGTACTTC.

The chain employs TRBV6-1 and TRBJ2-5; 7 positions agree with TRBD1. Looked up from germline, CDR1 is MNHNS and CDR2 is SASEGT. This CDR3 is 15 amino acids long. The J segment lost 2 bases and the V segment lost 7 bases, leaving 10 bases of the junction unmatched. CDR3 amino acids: CASTPARGFQETQYF. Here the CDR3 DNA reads TGTGCCAGCACCCCGGCCAGGGGGTTTCAAGAGACCCAGTACTTC.

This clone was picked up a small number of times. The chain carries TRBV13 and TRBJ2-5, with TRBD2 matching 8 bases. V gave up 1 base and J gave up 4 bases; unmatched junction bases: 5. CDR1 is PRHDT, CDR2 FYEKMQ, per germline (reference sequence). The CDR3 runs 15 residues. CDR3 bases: TGTGCCAGCAGCTTAGTTCGCGGGAGGCGAGAGACCCAGTACTTC. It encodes CASSLVRGRRETQYF.

The CDR3: CASRIAYRGQETQYF. The DNA of the CDR3 is TGTGCCAGCAGGATCGCATACAGGGGGCAGGAGACCCAGTACTTC. The chain combines TRBV11-2 with TRBJ2-5, with TRBD1 matching over 9 bases. The CDR3 consists of 15 residues. CDR1 and CDR2 from the germline V gene are SGHAT and FQNNGV. V was pared by 6 bases and J by 5 bases, with 10 bases of the junction left unmatched.

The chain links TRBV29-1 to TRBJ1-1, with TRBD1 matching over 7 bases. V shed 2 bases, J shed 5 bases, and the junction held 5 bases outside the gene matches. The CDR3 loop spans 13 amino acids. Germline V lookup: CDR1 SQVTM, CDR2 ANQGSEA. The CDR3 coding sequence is TGCAGCGTTGAAAAACAGGGGTTAACTGAAGCTTTCTTT. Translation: CSVEKQGLTEAFF.

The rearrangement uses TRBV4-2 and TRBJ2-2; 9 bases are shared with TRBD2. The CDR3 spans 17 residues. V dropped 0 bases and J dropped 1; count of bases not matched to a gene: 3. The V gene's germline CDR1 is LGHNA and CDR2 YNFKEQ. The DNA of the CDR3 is TGTGCCAGCAGCCAAGATCTAGCGGGAAAGAACACCGGGGAGCTGTTTTTT. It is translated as CASSQDLAGKNTGELFF.

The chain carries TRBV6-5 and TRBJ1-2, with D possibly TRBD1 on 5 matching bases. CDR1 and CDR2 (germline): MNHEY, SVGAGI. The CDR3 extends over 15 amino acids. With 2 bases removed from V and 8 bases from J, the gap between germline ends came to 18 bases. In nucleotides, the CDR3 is TGTGCCAGCAGTTACGACGCGGGGCCATCACGGGGCTACACCTTC. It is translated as CASSYDAGPSRGYTF.

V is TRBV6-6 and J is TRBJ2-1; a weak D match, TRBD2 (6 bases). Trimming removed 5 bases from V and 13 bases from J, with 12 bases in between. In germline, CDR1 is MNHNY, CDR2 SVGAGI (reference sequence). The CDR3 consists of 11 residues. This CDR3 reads CASSLRGLQFF. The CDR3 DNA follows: TGTGCCAGCAGTCTGCGGGGCCTCCAGTTCTTC.

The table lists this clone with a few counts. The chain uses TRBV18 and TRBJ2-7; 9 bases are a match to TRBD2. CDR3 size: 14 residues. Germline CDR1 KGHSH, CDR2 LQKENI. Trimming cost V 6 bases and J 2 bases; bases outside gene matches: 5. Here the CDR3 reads CASSEGLAPYEQYF. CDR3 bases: TGTGCCAGCTCGGAGGGACTAGCCCCCTACGAGCAGTACTTC.

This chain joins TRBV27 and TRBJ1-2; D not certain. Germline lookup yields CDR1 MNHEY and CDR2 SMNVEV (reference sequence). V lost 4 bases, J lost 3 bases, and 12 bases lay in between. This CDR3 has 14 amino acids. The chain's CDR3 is CASSSLRNDYGYTF. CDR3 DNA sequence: TGTGCCAGCAGTTCCCTCAGGAATGACTATGGCTACACCTTC.

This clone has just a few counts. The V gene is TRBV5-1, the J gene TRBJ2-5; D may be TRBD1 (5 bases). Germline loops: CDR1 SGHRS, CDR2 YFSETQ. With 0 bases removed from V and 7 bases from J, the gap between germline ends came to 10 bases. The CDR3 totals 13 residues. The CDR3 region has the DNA TGCGCCAGCAGCTTGGAGGGGTCCGGGACCCAGTACTTC. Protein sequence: CASSLEGSGTQYF.

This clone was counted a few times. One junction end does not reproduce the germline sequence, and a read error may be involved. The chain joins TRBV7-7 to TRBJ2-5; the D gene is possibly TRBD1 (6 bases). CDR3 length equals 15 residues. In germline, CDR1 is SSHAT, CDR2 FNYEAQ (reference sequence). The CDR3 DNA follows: TGTGCTAGCAGCTTAGGAACAGGGCTTCAAGAGACCCAGTACTTC. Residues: CASSLGTGLQETQYF.

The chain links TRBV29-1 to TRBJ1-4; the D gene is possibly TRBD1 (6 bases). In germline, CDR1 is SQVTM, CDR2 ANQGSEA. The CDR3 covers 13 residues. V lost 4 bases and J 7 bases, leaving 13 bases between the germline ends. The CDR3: CSVGPRGPEKLFF. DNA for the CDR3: TGCAGCGTTGGTCCCAGGGGTCCTGAAAAACTGTTTTTT.

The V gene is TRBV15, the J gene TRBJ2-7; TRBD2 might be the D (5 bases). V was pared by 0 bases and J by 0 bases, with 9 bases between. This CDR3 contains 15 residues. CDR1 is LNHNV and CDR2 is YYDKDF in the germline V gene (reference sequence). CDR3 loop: CATSRDPGVSYEQYF. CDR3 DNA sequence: TGTGCCACCAGCAGAGATCCCGGGGTCTCCTACGAGCAGTACTTC.

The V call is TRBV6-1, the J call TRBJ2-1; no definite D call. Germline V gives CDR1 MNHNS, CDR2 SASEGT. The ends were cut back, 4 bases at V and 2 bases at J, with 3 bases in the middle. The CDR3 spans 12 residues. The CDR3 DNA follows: TGTGCCAGCAGTGTAACCTACAATGAGCAGTTCTTC. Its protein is CASSVTYNEQFF.

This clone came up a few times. CDR3 protein: CASGTDGHGNQPQHF. DNA for the CDR3: TGTGCCAGCGGTACCGACGGTCACGGGAATCAGCCCCAGCATTTT. This rearrangement joins TRBV28 to TRBJ1-5; no firm D call. The length of the CDR3 is 15 residues. The germline V and J ends were trimmed by 8 bases and 4 bases, with 18 bases remaining between them. Germline V gives CDR1 MDHEN, CDR2 SYDVKM.

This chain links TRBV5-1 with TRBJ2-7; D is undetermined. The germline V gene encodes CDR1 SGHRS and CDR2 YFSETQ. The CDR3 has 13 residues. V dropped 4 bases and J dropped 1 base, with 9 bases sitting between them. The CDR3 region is CASSQDLSYEQYF. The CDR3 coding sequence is TGCGCCAGCAGCCAGGATTTGTCCTACGAGCAGTACTTC.

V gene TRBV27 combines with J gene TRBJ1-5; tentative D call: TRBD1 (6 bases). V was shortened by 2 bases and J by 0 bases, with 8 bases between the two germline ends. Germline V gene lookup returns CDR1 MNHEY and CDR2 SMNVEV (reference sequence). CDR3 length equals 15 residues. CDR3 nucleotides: TGTGCCAGCAGTTTAACAGGGCGTAGCAATCAGCCCCAGCATTTT. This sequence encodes CASSLTGRSNQPQHF.

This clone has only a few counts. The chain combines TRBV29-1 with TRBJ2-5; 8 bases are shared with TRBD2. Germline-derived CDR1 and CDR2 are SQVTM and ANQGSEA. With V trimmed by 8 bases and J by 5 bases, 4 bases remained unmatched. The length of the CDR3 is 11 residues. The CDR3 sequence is CSFRGRETQYF. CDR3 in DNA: TGCAGCTTTCGCGGGAGGGAGACCCAGTACTTC.

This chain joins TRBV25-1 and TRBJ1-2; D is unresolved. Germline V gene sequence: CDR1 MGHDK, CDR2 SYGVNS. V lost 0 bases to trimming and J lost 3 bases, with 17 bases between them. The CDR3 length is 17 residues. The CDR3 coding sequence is TGTGCCAGCAGTGAATATGGAGCCGGAGGATCAGACTATGGCTACACCTTC. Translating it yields CASSEYGAGGSDYGYTF.

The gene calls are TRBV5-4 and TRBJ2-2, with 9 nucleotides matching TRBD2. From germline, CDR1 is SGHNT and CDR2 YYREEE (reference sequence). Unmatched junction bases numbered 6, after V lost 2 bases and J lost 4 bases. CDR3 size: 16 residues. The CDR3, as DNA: TGTGCCAGCAGCTTTGGAGCGGGAGGCGGCACCGGGGAGCTGTTTTTT. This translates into CASSFGAGGGTGELFF.

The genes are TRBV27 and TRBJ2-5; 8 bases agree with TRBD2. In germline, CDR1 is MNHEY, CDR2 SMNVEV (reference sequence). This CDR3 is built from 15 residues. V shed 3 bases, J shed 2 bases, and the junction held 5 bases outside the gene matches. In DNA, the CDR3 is TGTGCCAGCAGTTTCCTGACTAGCGCGCAAGAGACCCAGTACTTC. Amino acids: CASSFLTSAQETQYF.

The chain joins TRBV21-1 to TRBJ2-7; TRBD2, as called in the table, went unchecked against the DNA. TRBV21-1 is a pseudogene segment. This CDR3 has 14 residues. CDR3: CASSKVWRGYEQYF. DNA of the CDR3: TGTGCCAGCAGCAAAGTATGGAGGGGCTACGAGCAGTACTTC.

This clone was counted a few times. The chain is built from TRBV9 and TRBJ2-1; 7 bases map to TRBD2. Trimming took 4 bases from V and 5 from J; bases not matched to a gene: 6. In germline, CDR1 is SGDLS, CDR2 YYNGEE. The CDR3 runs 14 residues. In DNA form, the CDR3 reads TGTGCCAGCAGCATAGGACTAGTGGACAATGAGCAGTTCTTC. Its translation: CASSIGLVDNEQFF.